The 13 T cell receptor beta chains in this list originate from one sample, sequenced in a study of T cell responses to AZD1222 COVID-19 vaccine. Clones were read by immunoSEQ multiplex PCR, and TCRdb kept only the in-frame ones, dropping some. The data show about 170,000 clones, approximately 92% seen once. The specimen was peripheral blood, collected on day 0 of AZD1222 vaccination. These receptors were obtained from an adult in good health.

The rearrangement links TRBV5-1 to TRBJ1-1, with D perhaps TRBD1 (5 bases). The CDR3 consists of 16 residues. Germline V gene sequence: CDR1 SGHRS, CDR2 YFSETQ. V lost 0 bases to trimming and J lost 1 base, with 13 bases between them. The CDR3 sequence: CASSLGSGPKNTEAFF. CDR3 sequence (DNA): TGCGCCAGCAGCTTGGGGTCGGGACCGAAGAACACTGAAGCTTTCTTT.

V is TRBV5-6 and J is TRBJ2-5; the D gene is possibly TRBD1 (7 bases). Germline V gives CDR1 SGHDT, CDR2 YYEEEE. The CDR3 is 14 amino acids. Trimming pared 0 bases from V and 4 bases from J, leaving 10 bases between. Written as DNA, the CDR3 is TGTGCCAGCAGCTTGGGACAGGGAGGAGAGACCCAGTACTTC. Protein product: CASSLGQGGETQYF.

The J gene is TRBJ2-1, the V gene TRBV14; D unclear. CDR1 and CDR2 from the germline V gene are SGHDN and FVKESK. Trimming shortened V by 0 bases and J by 4 bases, and 7 bases separated the two germline ends. The CDR3 runs to 14 residues. CDR3 nucleotides: TGTGCCAGCAGCCAAGAGGTCGTTTACAATGAGCAGTTCTTC. Translated: CASSQEVVYNEQFF.

This rearrangement joins TRBV24-1 to TRBJ1-2; perhaps TRBD1 as D (5 bases). The V gene lost 4 bases and the J gene lost 2 bases, with 10 bases spanning the gap. In germline, CDR1 is KGHDR, CDR2 SFDVKD. This CDR3 spans 14 amino acids. CDR3 nucleotides: TGTGCCACCAGTGACCCGACAGTGAACTATGGCTACACCTTC. Translating gives CATSDPTVNYGYTF.

This chain joins TRBV6-5 and TRBJ1-5; D gene unclear. The CDR3 length is 12 residues. Trimming removed 6 bases from V and 1 base from J, with 4 bases in between. Looked up from germline, CDR1 is MNHEY and CDR2 is SVGAGI. CDR3 protein: CASRQSNQPQHF. CDR3 DNA: TGTGCCAGCAGGCAAAGCAATCAGCCCCAGCATTTT.

This clone is a singleton in its sample. V gene TRBV12-5 combines with J gene TRBJ1-2; D call uncertain. Germline CDR1 LGHNT, CDR2 FRNRAP. There are 13 residues in the CDR3. V lost 5 bases to trimming and J lost 4 bases, with 11 bases between them. This CDR3 reads CASGQTTFYGYTF. DNA of the CDR3: TGTGCTAGTGGTCAGACCACGTTCTATGGCTACACCTTC. Looking up the rest from reference TRBV12-5 and TRBJ1-2 gives the full variable domain: DARVTQTPRHKVTEMGQEVTMRCQPILGHNTVFWYRQTMMQGLELLAYFRNRAPLDDSGMPKDRFSAEMPDATLATLKIQPSEPRDSAVYFCASGQTTFYGYTFGSGTRLTVV.

This clone was recorded only once. The chain is built from TRBV21-1 and TRBJ2-7; the table's D call, TRBD1, was not checked against the DNA. TRBV21-1 is marked as a pseudogene. This CDR3 comprises 18 residues. The CDR3 DNA is TGTGCCAGCAGCAACCGGGACAGGGGCCCTTGCCCATTGTTCGAGCAGTACTTC. Encoded protein: CASSNRDRGPCPLFEQYF.

V and J are TRBV24-1 and TRBJ1-3; D is ambiguous. Germline assignment: CDR1 KGHDR and CDR2 SFDVKD. The CDR3 contains 15 residues. Deletions cut 8 bases from V and 0 bases from J, with 13 bases between. The CDR3: CATNLLFPSGNTIYF. The CDR3 region has the DNA TGTGCCACCAATCTGTTATTTCCCTCTGGAAACACCATATATTTT.

The genes are TRBV12-5 and TRBJ1-1; 7 bases line up with TRBD1. CDR1 is LGHNT and CDR2 is FRNRAP in the germline V gene. The CDR3 has 16 residues. V shed 1 base, J shed 7 bases, and the junction held 12 bases outside the gene matches. Here the CDR3 reads CASGLDRGPGGLEAFF. CDR3 bases: TGTGCTAGTGGTTTGGACAGGGGTCCTGGCGGTCTTGAAGCTTTCTTT.

CDR3 nucleotides: TGTGCCAGCAGCACCCTGGACAGGGCGGCCATTGGCTACACCTTC. It translates to CASSTLDRAAIGYTF. This rearrangement joins TRBV21-1 to TRBJ1-2; the table's D call, TRBD1, has no DNA check behind it. TRBV21-1 is flagged as a pseudogene. There are 15 residues in the CDR3.

CDR3 residues: CASSYRLAGDNEQFF. In DNA, the CDR3 is TGTGCCAGCAGCTACCGACTAGCGGGGGACAATGAGCAGTTCTTC. V is TRBV7-8 and J is TRBJ2-1; the match to TRBD2 covers 12 bases. Trimming cost V 4 bases and J 5 bases; bases outside gene matches: 3. In germline, CDR1 is SGHVS, CDR2 FQNEAQ. The length of the CDR3 is 15 residues.

The V call is TRBV19, the J call TRBJ2-2, with D uncertain. Germline V CDR1 and CDR2: LNHDA, SQIVND (reference sequence). The CDR3 extends over 16 amino acids. V was pared by 6 bases and J by 0 bases, with 14 bases between. The CDR3, as DNA: TGTGCCAGTAGAAATATGACACTTCCGAACACCGGGGAGCTGTTTTTT. Its translation is CASRNMTLPNTGELFF.

This chain connects TRBV19 to TRBJ1-2; 8 bases line up with TRBD1. Per germline, CDR1 LNHDA and CDR2 SQIVND (reference sequence). V gave up 7 bases and J gave up 8 bases; unmatched junction bases: 15. The CDR3 contains 15 residues. CDR3 sequence: CASKRTGISAEGYTF. In nucleotides, the CDR3 is TGTGCCAGTAAAAGGACAGGGATCAGTGCGGAGGGCTACACCTTC.